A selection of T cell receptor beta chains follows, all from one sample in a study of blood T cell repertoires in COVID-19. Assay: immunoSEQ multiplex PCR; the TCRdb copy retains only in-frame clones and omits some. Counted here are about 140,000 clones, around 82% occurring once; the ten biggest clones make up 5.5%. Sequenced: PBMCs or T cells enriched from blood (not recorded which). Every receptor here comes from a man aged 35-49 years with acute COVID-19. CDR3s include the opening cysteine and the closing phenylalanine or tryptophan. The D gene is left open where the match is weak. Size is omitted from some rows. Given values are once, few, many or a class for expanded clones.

CDR3: CASSQRPDAGTGRTGELFF; DNA: TGCGCCAGCAGTCAAAGGCCCGACGCCGGGACAGGGAGGACCGGGGAGCTGTTTTTT; J: TRBJ2-2; D: TRBD1; size: NA; V: TRBV5-1
CDR3: CASSPGGTGSGNTIYF; DNA: TGTGCCAGCTCACCAGGAGGGACAGGGTCTGGAAACACCATATATTTT; J: TRBJ1-3; D: TRBD1; size: NA; V: TRBV18
CDR3: CASSFYSNNEQFF; DNA: TGTGCCAGCAGCTTTTACTCAAACAATGAGCAGTTCTTC; J: TRBJ2-1; D: NA; size: NA; V: TRBV5-4
CDR3: CASSVGTGMGQPQHF; DNA: TGTGCCAGCAGCGTAGGGACAGGGATGGGTCAGCCCCAGCATTTT; J: TRBJ1-5; D: TRBD1; size: NA; V: TRBV9
CDR3: CATADRGAWDEQFF; DNA: TGTGCAACCGCGGACAGGGGGGCTTGGGATGAGCAGTTCTTC; J: TRBJ2-1; D: NA; size: NA; V: TRBV12-2
CDR3: CASSFDRVADTQYF; DNA: TGTGCCAGCAGTTTTGACAGGGTAGCAGATACGCAGTATTTT; J: TRBJ2-3; D: TRBD1; size: NA; V: TRBV6-5
CDR3: CASSLRQDSNYGYTF; DNA: TGCGCCAGCAGCTTGAGACAGGACTCTAACTATGGCTACACCTTC; J: TRBJ1-2; D: NA; size: NA; V: TRBV5-1
CDR3: CASSSRIMNTEAFF; DNA: TGTGCCAGCAGTTCCCGTATTATGAACACTGAAGCTTTCTTT; J: TRBJ1-1; D: NA; size: NA; V: TRBV28
CDR3: CAIRETGQENTEAFF; DNA: TGTGCCATCAGGGAAACCGGACAGGAGAACACTGAAGCTTTCTTT; J: TRBJ1-1; D: TRBD1; size: few; V: TRBV10-3
CDR3: CSVEGGGAEEQYF; DNA: TGCAGCGTTGAAGGGGGGGGCGCAGAAGAGCAGTACTTC; J: TRBJ2-7; D: NA; size: NA; V: TRBV29-1
CDR3: CASSRGNTEAFF; DNA: TGTGCCAGTAGCAGGGGGAACACTGAAGCTTTCTTT; J: TRBJ1-1; D: NA; size: NA; V: TRBV19
CDR3: CASSPLGTMNTEAFF; DNA: TGTGCCAGCTCACCTCTAGGAACCATGAACACTGAAGCTTTCTTT; J: TRBJ1-1; D: NA; size: NA; V: TRBV18
CDR3: CASSRAGSDHQPQHF; DNA: TGTGCCAGCAGTAGGGCAGGGTCGGACCATCAGCCCCAGCATTTT; J: TRBJ1-5; D: NA; size: NA; V: TRBV28
CDR3: CASSNGLGRDSNQPQHF; DNA: TGTGCCAGCAGCAATGGCCTTGGACGGGATAGCAATCAGCCCCAGCATTTT; J: TRBJ1-5; D: NA; size: NA; V: TRBV21-1
CDR3: CASSSGTGDYNEQFF; DNA: TGTGCCAGCAGTTCCGGGACAGGGGACTACAATGAGCAGTTCTTC; J: TRBJ2-1; D: TRBD1; size: NA; V: TRBV28
CDR3: CASRQEGSGGIIPYEQYF; DNA: TGTGCCAGCAGACAAGAGGGCTCAGGGGGGATTATCCCATACGAGCAGTACTTC; J: TRBJ2-7; D: NA; size: NA; V: TRBV27
CDR3: CASSPSAVTGANVLTF; DNA: TGTGCCAGCAGCCCAAGCGCAGTAACTGGGGCCAACGTCCTGACTTTC; J: TRBJ2-6; D: NA; size: NA; V: TRBV7-8
CDR3: CSVLLDGLAGFTDTQYF; DNA: TGCAGCGTTTTGTTAGACGGACTAGCGGGATTCACAGATACGCAGTATTTT; J: TRBJ2-3; D: TRBD2; size: NA; V: TRBV29-1
CDR3: CASSSDRLGEQYF; DNA: TGTGCCAGCAGCTCGGACAGGCTGGGGGAGCAGTACTTC; J: TRBJ2-7; D: TRBD1; size: NA; V: TRBV6-2/TRBV6-3
CDR3: CASSLRGRVTEAFF; DNA: TGTGCCAGCAGTTTAAGGGGGCGAGTCACTGAAGCTTTCTTT; J: TRBJ1-1; D: TRBD1; size: NA; V: TRBV28
CDR3: CASSLGDSKVTDTQYF; DNA: TGTGCCAGCAGCTTAGGGGACTCTAAGGTGACAGATACGCAGTATTTT; J: TRBJ2-3; D: NA; size: NA; V: TRBV7-8
CDR3: CASTTLGESGAGEKLFF; DNA: TGTGCCAGCACGACTTTAGGAGAATCAGGGGCAGGGGAAAAACTGTTTTTT; J: TRBJ1-4; D: NA; size: NA; V: TRBV28
CDR3: CASSPPLEPTGNEQFF; DNA: TGTGCCAGCTCACCACCGTTAGAGCCCACCGGCAATGAGCAGTTCTTC; J: TRBJ2-1; D: NA; size: NA; V: TRBV18
CDR3: CASSPQGWGEQFF; DNA: TGTGCCAGCAGCCCACAGGGGTGGGGTGAGCAGTTCTTC; J: TRBJ2-1; D: TRBD1; size: NA; V: TRBV7-2
CDR3: CASSKNPRASPLHF; DNA: TGCGCCAGCAGTAAAAACCCTAGAGCGTCACCCCTCCACTTT; J: TRBJ1-6; D: NA; size: NA; V: TRBV4-3
CDR3: CAISERTGGFWYGYTF; DNA: TGTGCCATCAGTGAAAGGACAGGGGGCTTTTGGTATGGCTACACCTTC; J: TRBJ1-2; D: TRBD1; size: NA; V: TRBV10-3
CDR3: CASSQEGLIYNEQFF; DNA: TGCGCCAGCAGCCAAGAAGGACTTATTTACAATGAGCAGTTCTTC; J: TRBJ2-1; D: NA; size: NA; V: TRBV4-3
CDR3: CASIAPGDTEAFF; DNA: TGTGCCAGCATCGCCCCGGGGGACACTGAAGCTTTCTTT; J: TRBJ1-1; D: NA; size: NA; V: TRBV28
CDR3: CASRGTGRYEQYF; DNA: TGTGCCAGCCGCGGGACAGGGAGGTACGAGCAGTACTTC; J: TRBJ2-7; D: TRBD1; size: NA; V: TRBV11-2